This T cell receptor (beta chain) emerged from a study of blood T cells in healthy people across ages. Per the germline V gene, CDR1 is SEHNR and CDR2 is FQNEAQ (reference sequence). V was clipped by 5 bases and J by 1 base, with 15 bases between them. CDR3 length: 17 amino acids. The sample holds a few counts of this clonotype. It was with a sample-barcoded 5' primer and a J-beta primer mix that a second PCR of roughly 7 to 12 cycles was run. The authors tagged each cDNA molecule using a template-switch adaptor with 12 random nucleotides. TCRdb reprocessed the 5' RACE reads via MiXCR and lists one record per CDR3 protein. The sample lists hundreds of thousands of distinct CDR3 sequences; more than 20% were seen once.

Sequencing was done on a sample of blood. The clonotype originates from a man between 65 and 79 years old in good health. The chain is built from TRBV7-9 and TRBJ1-6; D may be TRBD1 (5 bases). The CDR3 here is CASSAAGRQSYNSPLHF. DNA for the CDR3: TGTGCCAGCAGCGCCGCAGGGAGACAATCCTATAATTCACCCCTCCACTTT.